Detailed here is one T cell receptor beta chain. Its matching antigen is unknown. The sample is drawn from a study of OX40 agonist ivuxolimab in advanced cancers. Study at large: Participants averaged approximately 60 years of age (range about 23 to 90) and were roughly 80% male.

Sequencing was performed with immunoSEQ multiplex PCR; in TCRdb, only in-frame clones are kept and a portion is missing. The data show 60,000 to 80,000 clones, 75% to 85% seen once. Regarding the study as a whole: CD4+ and CD8+ T cells in blood underwent clonal expansion by week 6 at 0.1 to 3.0 mg/kg.

The CDR3 is made up of 15 amino acids. Trimming cost V 6 bases and J 2 bases; bases outside gene matches: 8. CDR1 ENHRY and CDR2 SYGVKD come from the germline V gene. This TCR derives from an adult with an advanced solid tumor such as melanoma, head and neck, liver or kidney cancer. The sample consisted of CD4+ or CD8+ T cells sorted from blood, taken in a trial of the OX40 agonist ivuxolimab. The chain links TRBV10-3 to TRBJ2-7, with 9 bases lining up with TRBD1. This CDR3 reads CAISNTGTGTYEQYF. The CDR3 DNA reads TGTGCCATCAGCAATACCGGGACAGGGACCTACGAGCAGTACTTC.